The text below deals with one TCR beta chain. The record originates from a study of monozygotic twins with cystic fibrosis. Trimming took off 0 bases at V and 5 bases at J, with 17 bases between the two ends. Per the germline V gene, CDR1 is SGHNT and CDR2 is YYREEE (reference sequence). The CDR3 sequence is 16 residues long. TCRdb's table, derived via immunoSEQ multiplex PCR, lists solely in-frame clones and lacks some. The sample lists tens of thousands of clones; over 75% were seen once. The J gene is TRBJ1-2, the V gene TRBV5-4; no reliable D call. The clonotype originates from a girl aged 2 to 10 with cystic fibrosis. Sequencing was carried out using blood. The CDR3 DNA sequence: TGTGCCAGCAGCTTGGCCAAGGGCAGCGGGCCATATGGCTACACCTTC. Amino acids: CASSLAKGSGPYGYTF.